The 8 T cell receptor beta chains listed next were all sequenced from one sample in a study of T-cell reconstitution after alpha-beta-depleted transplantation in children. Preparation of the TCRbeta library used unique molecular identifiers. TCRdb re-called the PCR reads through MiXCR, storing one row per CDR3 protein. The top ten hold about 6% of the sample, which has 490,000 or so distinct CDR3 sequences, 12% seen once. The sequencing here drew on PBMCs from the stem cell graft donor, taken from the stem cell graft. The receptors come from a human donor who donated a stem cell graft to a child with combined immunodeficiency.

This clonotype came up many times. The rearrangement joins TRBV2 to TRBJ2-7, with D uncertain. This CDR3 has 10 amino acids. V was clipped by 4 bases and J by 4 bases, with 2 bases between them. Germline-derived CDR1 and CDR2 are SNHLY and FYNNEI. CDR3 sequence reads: CASSVYEQYF. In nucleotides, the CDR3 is TGTGCCAGCAGTGTTTACGAGCAGTACTTC.

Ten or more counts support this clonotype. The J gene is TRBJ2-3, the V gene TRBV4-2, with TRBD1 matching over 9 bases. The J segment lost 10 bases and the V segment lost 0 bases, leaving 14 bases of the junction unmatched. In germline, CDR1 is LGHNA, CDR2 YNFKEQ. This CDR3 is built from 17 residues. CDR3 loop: CASSQDPGTGHQTAQYF. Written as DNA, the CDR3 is TGTGCCAGCAGCCAAGATCCTGGGACAGGGCACCAAACGGCGCAGTATTTT.

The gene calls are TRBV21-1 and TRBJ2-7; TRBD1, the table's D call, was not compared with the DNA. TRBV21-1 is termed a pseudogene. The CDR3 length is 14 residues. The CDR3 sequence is CASGGGDRPYEQYF. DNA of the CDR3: TGTGCCAGCGGGGGAGGGGACAGGCCCTACGAGCAGTACTTC.

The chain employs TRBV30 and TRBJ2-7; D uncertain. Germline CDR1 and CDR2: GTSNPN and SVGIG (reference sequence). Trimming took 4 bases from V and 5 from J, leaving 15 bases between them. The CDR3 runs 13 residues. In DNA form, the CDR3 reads TGTGCCTGGACCCAATCGCGTTTCCACGAGCAGTACTTC. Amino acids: CAWTQSRFHEQYF. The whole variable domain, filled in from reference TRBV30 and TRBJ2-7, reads SQTIHQWPATLVQPVGSPLSLECTVEGTSNPNLYWYRQAAGRGLQLLFYSVGIGQISSEVPQNLSASRPQDRQFILSSKKLLLSDSGFYLCAWTQSRFHEQYFGPGTRLTVT.

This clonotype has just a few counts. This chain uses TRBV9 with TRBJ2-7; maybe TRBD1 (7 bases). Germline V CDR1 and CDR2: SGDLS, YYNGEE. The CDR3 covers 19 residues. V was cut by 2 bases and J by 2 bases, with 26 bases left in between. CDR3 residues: CASSVNPLSGGGLPYEQYF. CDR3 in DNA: TGTGCCAGCAGCGTTAATCCCCTGAGTGGAGGGGGCCTTCCCTACGAGCAGTACTTC.

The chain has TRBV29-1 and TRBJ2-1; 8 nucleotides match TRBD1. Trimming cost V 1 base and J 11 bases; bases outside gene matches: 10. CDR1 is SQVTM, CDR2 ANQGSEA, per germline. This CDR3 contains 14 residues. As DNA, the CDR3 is TGCAGCGTTGAAGGCCAGGGGGCGCACCCCCAGCAGTTCTTC. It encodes CSVEGQGAHPQQFF.

As DNA, the CDR3 is TGTGCCACCAGCAGAGATGGGCCCTCATGGGAGCAGTACTTC. The encoded protein is CATSRDGPSWEQYF. This chain links TRBV15 with TRBJ2-7; D is uncertain. V lost 0 bases and J lost 7, with 13 bases in between. The germline gives CDR1 LNHNV, CDR2 YYDKDF (reference sequence). This CDR3 has 14 residues.

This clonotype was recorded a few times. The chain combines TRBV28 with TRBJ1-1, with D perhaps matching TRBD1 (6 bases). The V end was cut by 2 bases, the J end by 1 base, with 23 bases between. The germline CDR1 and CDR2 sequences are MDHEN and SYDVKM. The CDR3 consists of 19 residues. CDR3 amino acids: CASSLPAIPGRTENTEAFF. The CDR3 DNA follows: TGTGCCAGCAGTTTACCCGCGATTCCGGGGAGGACAGAGAACACTGAAGCTTTCTTT.